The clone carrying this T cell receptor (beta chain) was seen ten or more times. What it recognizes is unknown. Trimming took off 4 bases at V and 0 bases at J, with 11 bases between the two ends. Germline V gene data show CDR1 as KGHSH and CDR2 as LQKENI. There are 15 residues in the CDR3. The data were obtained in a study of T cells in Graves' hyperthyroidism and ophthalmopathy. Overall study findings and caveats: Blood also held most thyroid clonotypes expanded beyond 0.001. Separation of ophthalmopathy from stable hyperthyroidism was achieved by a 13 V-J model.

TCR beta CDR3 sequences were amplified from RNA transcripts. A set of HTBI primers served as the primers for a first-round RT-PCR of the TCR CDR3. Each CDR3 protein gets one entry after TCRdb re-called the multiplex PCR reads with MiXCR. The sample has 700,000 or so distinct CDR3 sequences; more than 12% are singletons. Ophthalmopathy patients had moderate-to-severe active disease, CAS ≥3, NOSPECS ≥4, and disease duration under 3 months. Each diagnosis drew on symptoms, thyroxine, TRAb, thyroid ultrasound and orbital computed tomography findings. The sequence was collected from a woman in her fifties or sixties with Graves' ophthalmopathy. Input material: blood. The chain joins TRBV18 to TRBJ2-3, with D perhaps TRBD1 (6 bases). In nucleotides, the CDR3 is TGTGCCAGCTCACTCGGGACATTTAGCACAGATACGCAGTATTTT. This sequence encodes CASSLGTFSTDTQYF. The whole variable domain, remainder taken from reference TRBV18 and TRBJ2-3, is NAGVMQNPRHLVRRRGQEARLRCSPMKGHSHVYWYRQLPEEGLKFMVYLQKENIIDESGMPKERFSAEFPKEGPSILRIQQVVRGDSAAYFCASSLGTFSTDTQYFGPGTRLTVL.